This T cell receptor (beta chain) was recorded in a study of blood T cell repertoires in COVID-19. Participants spanned ages about 18 to 89 years and resided in 20 to 30 US areas. Participants had their cohort set by participant-reported clinical history. Within 2 weeks before study entry, exposed participants met a COVID-19 case. Germline trimming cut 7 bases from V and 1 base from J; bases unmatched to any gene: 10. The V gene's germline CDR1 is SGHVS and CDR2 FQNEAQ. The CDR3 is made up of 16 amino acids. Sequencing was performed with immunoSEQ multiplex PCR; in TCRdb, only in-frame clones are kept and a portion is missing. This table has about 430,000 clones, about 88% appearing once.

The sample comprised PBMCs or T cells enriched from blood (not recorded which). This TCR was sampled from a young woman who had been exposed to COVID-19. The gene calls are TRBV7-8 and TRBJ2-5; 9 nucleotides align to TRBD1. In DNA, the CDR3 is TGTGCCAGCATTATGGGGACAGGGATAGGCCAAGAGACCCAGTACTTC. Translating gives CASIMGTGIGQETQYF.